The clone carrying this T cell receptor beta chain was seen a few times. The CDR3 spans 13 residues. Trimming removed 5 bases from V and 8 bases from J, with 12 bases in between. Germline loops: CDR1 SGHTA, CDR2 FQGNSA. Researchers attached unique molecular identifiers to individual cDNA molecules. TCRdb itself ran the 5' RACE reads through MiXCR, one entry per CDR3 protein. The profile shows fewer than 90,000 distinct CDR3 sequences, around 15% of them singletons. This sample is drawn from a study of early T cells in non-severe SARS-CoV-2 infection. The sample was whole blood. The source of this sequence is an adult who was a healthcare worker with PCR-confirmed SARS-CoV-2 infection or an uninfected control (not recorded which). The rearrangement links TRBV7-2 to TRBJ1-4; no clear D gene. The CDR3 spells CASSLGNLEKLFF. CDR3 DNA: TGTGCCAGCAGCCTAGGGAACCTAGAAAAACTGTTTTTT.